Following are 32 T cell receptor beta chains from one sample sequenced in a study of blood T cell repertoires in COVID-19. The method was immunoSEQ multiplex PCR; TCRdb's version includes in-frame clones alone and lacks a portion of them. The sample holds under 250,000 clones; 80% to 90% are singletons and the top ten take over 3.5%. Sequencing was performed on peripheral blood. The receptors were gathered from a woman aged 70-85 years with acute or convalescent COVID-19.

V and J are TRBV18 and TRBJ1-1; 9 bases are a match to TRBD1. From germline, CDR1 is KGHSH and CDR2 LQKENI. This CDR3 contains 18 residues. Trimming cost V 3 bases and J 1 base; bases outside gene matches: 12. CDR3 nucleotides: TGTGCCAGCTCACCTTACCTCTTCCGGGACAGGGAGAACACTGAAGCTTTCTTT. Translating gives CASSPYLFRDRENTEAFF.

The chain carries TRBV7-2 and TRBJ1-1; no reliable D call. This CDR3 region has 13 residues. CDR1 is SGHTA, CDR2 FQGNSA, per germline. V lost 5 bases, J lost 5 bases, and 12 bases lay in between. This CDR3 reads CASSASYGTEAFF. DNA of the CDR3: TGTGCCAGCAGCGCGTCGTATGGTACTGAAGCTTTCTTT.

The chain joins TRBV2 to TRBJ2-5; D is undetermined. Germline-derived CDR1 and CDR2 are SNHLY and FYNNEI. Trimming pared 3 bases from V and 4 bases from J, leaving 15 bases between. The CDR3 has 15 amino acids. CDR3 amino acids: CASSDFAVTLETQYF. DNA for the CDR3: TGTGCCAGCAGTGATTTTGCCGTAACTCTAGAGACCCAGTACTTC.

The J gene is TRBJ2-7, the V gene TRBV9; D possibly corresponds to TRBD1 (6 bases). The CDR3 totals 14 residues. CDR1 and CDR2 from the germline V gene are SGDLS and YYNGEE. Trimming stripped 4 bases from V and 0 bases from J, with 11 bases between. Written as DNA, the CDR3 is TGTGCCAGCAGCATTACAGGGAGCTCCTACGAGCAGTACTTC. It yields the protein CASSITGSSYEQYF. The entire variable domain, with the rest obtained from reference TRBV9 and TRBJ2-7, is as follows: DSGVTQTPKHLITATGQRVTLRCSPRSGDLSVYWYQQSLDQGLQFLIQYYNGEERAKGNILERFSAQQFPDLHSELNLSSLELGDSALYFCASSITGSSYEQYFGPGTRLTVT.

V usage is TRBV5-4 and J usage is TRBJ2-1; 8 bases agree with TRBD2. CDR1 and CDR2 from the germline V gene are SGHNT and YYREEE (reference sequence). The V segment lost 0 bases and the J segment 7 bases; nucleotides outside the gene matches: 6. CDR3 size: 15 residues. The CDR3 bases are TGTGCCAGCAGCTTGGCCAGCGGGGGACGGAATGAGCAGTTCTTC. Protein sequence: CASSLASGGRNEQFF.

This clone was observed a few times. This chain links TRBV5-4 with TRBJ2-2; 11 positions match TRBD2. The CDR3 consists of 14 residues. Germline lookup yields CDR1 SGHNT and CDR2 YYREEE (reference sequence). J lost 11 bases, V lost 4 bases, and 7 bases had no gene match. For the CDR3, the DNA is TGTGCCAGCAGCCCGGGACTAGCGGCCGAAGAGCTGTTTTTT. The encoded protein is CASSPGLAAEELFF.

A note on this clone: Additional DNA sequences in this sample encode the identical CDR3. The chain carries TRBV28 and TRBJ2-7, with TRBD1 as a possible D gene (5 bases). Germline V gene sequence: CDR1 MDHEN, CDR2 SYDVKM. Trimming took 4 bases from V and 2 from J, leaving 9 bases between them. This CDR3 is 13 amino acids long. CDR3 nucleotides: TGTGCCAGCAGTTGGGGCCCTCCCTACGAGCAGTACTTC. Translated, it gives CASSWGPPYEQYF.

The V gene is TRBV5-4, the J gene TRBJ2-7, with D possibly being TRBD1 (6 bases). The V gene lost 8 bases and the J gene lost 1 base, with 25 bases spanning the gap. Germline CDR1 is SGHNT and CDR2 is YYREEE (reference sequence). There are 17 residues in the CDR3. For the CDR3, the DNA is TGTGCCAGTGCGATGATTCGAGGCGGCCAGGGGTCCTACGAGCAGTACTTC. Its protein is CASAMIRGGQGSYEQYF.

The gene calls are TRBV29-1 and TRBJ1-5; weak D call: TRBD1 (6 bases). The CDR3 extends over 14 amino acids. Germline-derived CDR1 and CDR2 are SQVTM and ANQGSEA. Trimming took off 4 bases at V and 2 bases at J, with 12 bases between the two ends. As DNA, the CDR3 is TGCAGCGTTGTAGGGGGGGCTGGCAATCAGCCCCAGCATTTT. As protein: CSVVGGAGNQPQHF.

The CDR3 loop reads CASSAPLGATGGYTF. In DNA form, the CDR3 reads TGTGCCAGTAGTGCTCCTCTCGGAGCCACGGGTGGCTACACCTTC. This chain connects TRBV19 to TRBJ1-2; D call uncertain. Germline CDR1 is LNHDA and CDR2 is SQIVND (reference sequence). This CDR3 spans 15 amino acids. Trimming took 5 bases from V and 7 from J, leaving 20 bases between them.

This clone was observed once. This chain joins TRBV5-1 and TRBJ2-1; 8 nucleotides agree with TRBD1. The CDR3 sequence is 15 residues long. Germline V gene data show CDR1 as SGHRS and CDR2 as YFSETQ. J gave up 2 bases and V 5 bases, and 6 bases lay outside the gene matches. The CDR3, as DNA: TGCGCCAGCAGACTAAGGACAGGGCCCTACAATGAGCAGTTCTTC. Its translation is CASRLRTGPYNEQFF.

V is TRBV10-2 and J is TRBJ2-7, with D unresolved. The CDR3 sequence is 12 residues long. Germline CDR1 is WSHSY and CDR2 is SAAADI. V was cut by 3 bases and J by 3 bases, with 6 bases left in between. In nucleotides, the CDR3 is TGCGCCAGCAGTGAACTCCTCTACGAGCAGTACTTC. Translation gives CASSELLYEQYF.

The chain joins TRBV5-1 to TRBJ1-6; 8 bases agree with TRBD1. The trim removed 5 bases at V and 7 bases at J, leaving 5 bases unmatched. CDR1 is SGHRS, CDR2 YFSETQ, per germline. The CDR3 length is 14 residues. The CDR3 nucleotides read TGCGCCAGCAGACAGGGACAGGCCAATTCACCCCTCCACTTT. Amino acid sequence: CASRQGQANSPLHF.

The V call is TRBV4-2, the J call TRBJ1-6, with TRBD1 matching over 7 bases. The CDR3 is made up of 17 amino acids. Looked up from germline, CDR1 is LGHNA and CDR2 is YNFKEQ. V dropped 4 bases and J dropped 0; count of bases not matched to a gene: 6. CDR3 region: CASSRSTGNSYNSPLHF. The CDR3 DNA is TGTGCCAGCAGCCGTTCGACAGGGAACTCCTATAATTCACCCCTCCACTTT.

The chain has TRBV19 and TRBJ1-2; 9 bases agree with TRBD1. The CDR3 runs to 14 residues. Germline V gene sequence: CDR1 LNHDA, CDR2 SQIVND (reference sequence). The V segment lost 3 bases and the J segment 6 bases; nucleotides outside the gene matches: 5. The CDR3 loop reads CASSMPGTGNGYTF. CDR3 nucleotides: TGTGCCAGTAGTATGCCCGGGACAGGGAATGGCTACACCTTC.

The chain joins TRBV5-1 to TRBJ2-7; tentatively, D is TRBD2 (7 bases). Deletions cut 0 bases from V and 1 base from J, with 11 bases between. The CDR3 has 15 amino acids. Germline values: CDR1 SGHRS, CDR2 YFSETQ. CDR3 coding DNA: TGCGCCAGCAGCTTGGTGGCGGGGGCATCCTACGAGCAGTACTTC. It translates to CASSLVAGASYEQYF.

This clone is a singleton in its sample. CDR3 bases: TGTGCCAGCAGCTTAAGGAGTACAACTAATGAAAAACTGTTTTTT. Its protein is CASSLRSTTNEKLFF. The rearrangement joins TRBV7-2 to TRBJ1-4; D call uncertain. Germline CDR1 SGHTA, CDR2 FQGNSA. V was trimmed by 2 bases and J by 0 bases, leaving 7 bases between them. CDR3 size: 15 residues.

The rearrangement joins TRBV7-8 to TRBJ1-1; 8 nucleotides agree with TRBD1. CDR3 size: 15 residues. Trimming removed 5 bases from V and 3 bases from J; junction bases left unmatched: 8. Germline values: CDR1 SGHVS, CDR2 FQNEAQ. The CDR3 region has the DNA TGTGCCAGCAGCGCTGCAGGGGGCCGGTACACTGAAGCTTTCTTT. Translating it yields CASSAAGGRYTEAFF.

The V call is TRBV7-9, the J call TRBJ1-2; D may be TRBD1 (5 bases). The CDR3 spans 13 residues. Trimming took 3 bases from V and 6 from J, leaving 11 bases between them. Germline lookup yields CDR1 SEHNR and CDR2 FQNEAQ (reference sequence). The CDR3 DNA is TGTGCCAGCAGCTTGAGGGGCGGGAATGGCTACACCTTC. It yields the protein CASSLRGGNGYTF.

The genes are TRBV7-8 and TRBJ2-5; TRBD2 matches 16 bases. Germline V gene sequence: CDR1 SGHVS, CDR2 FQNEAQ. V dropped 6 bases and J dropped 5; count of bases not matched to a gene: 6. There are 16 residues in the CDR3. The chain's CDR3 is CASRPGTSGGAETQYF. The CDR3 DNA follows: TGTGCCAGCAGACCGGGGACTAGCGGGGGGGCGGAGACCCAGTACTTC. Looking up the rest from reference TRBV7-8 and TRBJ2-5 gives the full variable domain: GAGVSQSPRYKVAKRGQDVALRCDPISGHVSLFWYQQALGQGPEFLTYFQNEAQLDKSGLPSDRFFAERPEGSVSTLKIQRTQQEDSAVYLCASRPGTSGGAETQYFGPGTRLLVL.

V usage is TRBV7-2 and J usage is TRBJ1-4; D is uncertain. CDR3 length: 16 amino acids. CDR1 is SGHTA and CDR2 is FQGNSA in the germline V gene. V shed 5 bases and J shed 0 bases, with 13 bases lying between them. The CDR3 region has the DNA TGTGCCAGCAGCCTAGGAGGGTTTGCAACTAATGAAAAACTGTTTTTT. Its protein product is CASSLGGFATNEKLFF. Full variable domain (outside the CDR3, taken from reference TRBV7-2 and TRBJ1-4): GAGVSQSPSNKVTEKGKDVELRCDPISGHTALYWYRQSLGQGLEFLIYFQGNSAPDKSGLPSDRFSAERTGGSVSTLTIQRTQQEDSAVYLCASSLGGFATNEKLFFGSGTQLSVL.

This clone was picked up one time. The chain has TRBV5-1 and TRBJ1-3; D not certain. The CDR3 has 15 amino acids. V lost 0 bases and J 0 bases, leaving 7 bases between the germline ends. Germline CDR1 reads SGHRS; CDR2 reads YFSETQ. CDR3 coding DNA: TGCGCCAGCAGCTTGGCCGCGAGCTCTGGAAACACCATATATTTT. It yields the protein CASSLAASSGNTIYF.

V gene TRBV28 combines with J gene TRBJ2-4, with TRBD1 as a possible D gene (6 bases). Per the germline V gene, CDR1 is MDHEN and CDR2 is SYDVKM. Trimming removed 6 bases from V and 2 bases from J, with 17 bases in between. The CDR3 is 16 amino acids. CDR3 sequence: CASSSGASGSKNIQYF. The CDR3 DNA follows: TGTGCCAGCAGCTCAGGGGCGTCGGGATCCAAAAACATTCAGTACTTC.

J is TRBJ2-7 and V is TRBV7-9; D call uncertain. Germline values: CDR1 SEHNR, CDR2 FQNEAQ (reference sequence). This CDR3 region has 13 residues. V gave up 1 base and J gave up 3 bases, with 7 bases separating them. The DNA for the CDR3 is TGTGCCAGCAGCTTAGGCACTTTCTACGAGCAGTACTTC. Amino acids: CASSLGTFYEQYF.

This chain joins TRBV30 and TRBJ2-7; maybe TRBD2 (6 bases). CDR3 length equals 16 residues. From germline, CDR1 is GTSNPN and CDR2 SVGIG (reference sequence). Trimming took off 0 bases at V and 4 bases at J, with 19 bases between the two ends. The CDR3 DNA reads as TGTGCCTGGAGTGTTGGCGGGACGGATTTTTTATACGAGCAGTACTTC. Protein: CAWSVGGTDFLYEQYF.

This clone was found once. The V call is TRBV7-6, the J call TRBJ2-1; 9 bases are a match to TRBD1. CDR3 length: 15 residues. Germline assignment: CDR1 SGHVS and CDR2 FNYEAQ. V lost 3 bases, J lost 8 bases, and 8 bases stayed unmatched. This chain's CDR3 is CASSLENYRGHEQFF. The DNA for the CDR3 is TGTGCCAGCAGCTTGGAGAATTACAGGGGGCATGAGCAGTTCTTC.

The chain is built from TRBV11-2 and TRBJ1-3; D unresolved. Germline V gene sequence: CDR1 SGHAT, CDR2 FQNNGV. CDR3 length: 12 amino acids. V dropped 6 bases and J dropped 4 bases, with 7 bases sitting between them. For the CDR3, the DNA is TGTGCCAGCAGTCCCGGGGGAAACACCATATATTTT. Its protein product is CASSPGGNTIYF. Based on the CDR3 plus reference TRBV11-2 and TRBJ1-3, the full variable domain is EAGVAQSPRYKIIEKRQSVAFWCNPISGHATLYWYQQILGQGPKLLIQFQNNGVVDDSQLPKDRFSAERLKGVDSTLKIQPAKLEDSAVYLCASSPGGNTIYFGEGSWLTVV.

The chain carries TRBV3-1 (or the pseudogene TRBV3-2) and TRBJ2-4, with 13 bases aligning to TRBD2. Germline V CDR1 and CDR2: LGHDT, YNNKEL (reference sequence). The CDR3 runs to 16 residues. J lost 4 bases, V lost 4 bases, and 4 bases had no gene match. CDR3 loop: CASSRTSGGYKNIQYF. CDR3 nucleotide sequence: TGTGCCAGCAGCCGGACTAGCGGGGGATATAAAAACATTCAGTACTTC.

This chain joins TRBV6-1 and TRBJ2-6, with TRBD1 identical over 9 bases. V was pared by 4 bases and J by 2 bases, with 15 bases of the junction left unmatched. Germline V gives CDR1 MNHNS, CDR2 SASEGT. The CDR3 extends over 20 amino acids. The CDR3: CASSGPGTGYRGAGANVLTF. In DNA, the CDR3 is TGTGCCAGCAGTGGACCCGGGACAGGGTATAGAGGTGCTGGGGCCAACGTCCTGACTTTC.

The rearrangement links TRBV6-2 or TRBV6-3 to TRBJ2-7; 8 bases fit TRBD1. The CDR3 extends over 15 amino acids. Looked up from germline, CDR1 is MNHEY and CDR2 is SVGEGT. After removal of 2 bases from V and 6 bases from J, the junction contained 9 bases not matched to a gene. The CDR3 DNA reads TGTGCCAGCAGTTACGGTGGGACAGGCAGGCGCGAGCAGTACTTC. Amino acids: CASSYGGTGRREQYF.

The gene calls are TRBV5-6 and TRBJ2-3; 7 nucleotides align to TRBD1. Looked up from germline, CDR1 is SGHDT and CDR2 is YYEEEE. The CDR3 totals 16 residues. After removal of 4 bases from V and 2 bases from J, the junction contained 10 bases not matched to a gene. CDR3 sequence: CASSLRDRIFTDTQYF. In DNA, the CDR3 is TGTGCCAGCAGCCTCCGGGACAGAATTTTCACAGATACGCAGTATTTT.

V and J are TRBV18 and TRBJ2-7; 7 positions agree with TRBD1. Germline lookup yields CDR1 KGHSH and CDR2 LQKENI. The V gene end was trimmed by 3 bases and the J gene end by 1 base; junction bases not matched to a gene: 6. The length of the CDR3 is 15 residues. CDR3 nucleotide sequence: TGTGCCAGCTCACCTTTGACAGGGTCTTCCTACGAGCAGTACTTC. The encoded protein is CASSPLTGSSYEQYF. Looking up the rest from reference TRBV18 and TRBJ2-7 gives the full variable domain: NAGVMQNPRHLVRRRGQEARLRCSPMKGHSHVYWYRQLPEEGLKFMVYLQKENIIDESGMPKERFSAEFPKEGPSILRIQQVVRGDSAAYFCASSPLTGSSYEQYFGPGTRLTVT.